Shown below are 18 T cell receptor beta chains from a single sample sequenced in a study of T cells after yellow fever vaccination (dated by TCRdb to the late 2010s). Read against the paper, the sample's treatment or condition label means: live attenuated yellow fever vaccine strain. The library was prepared using 5' RACE. The sequencing machine was an Illumina NovaSeq 6000. TCRdb ran its own pipeline on the public reads, namely fastp trimming at Q25 and MiXCR clone calling, and kept in-frame beta chains. CDR3 protein sequences are deduplicated, and each keeps its most common genes and DNA. For this sample the table gives 200,000 to 300,000 distinct CDR3 sequences, of which around 3.5% were detected only once. The leading ten clones occupy around 19% of the sample. The sample in question was PBMCs, obtained 15 days after the yellow fever booster vaccination. The receptor source for this set is a young man who received the YFV17D yellow fever vaccine.

This clonotype appeared many times. At one boundary the junction diverges from the germline segment, which might be a read error. The chain couples TRBV9 to TRBJ1-2, with TRBD1 matching over 9 bases. CDR1 is SGDLS and CDR2 is YYNGEE in the germline V gene. This CDR3 contains 12 residues. The chain's CDR3 is CASSGGVGTGFF. The CDR3 nucleotides read TGTGCCAGCAGCGGAGGGGTTGGGACAGGGTTCTTC.

This clonotype has a count of ten or more. This chain joins TRBV2 and TRBJ2-2; D is uncertain. The length of the CDR3 is 14 residues. V lost 7 bases and J lost 5, with 14 bases in between. Per germline, CDR1 SNHLY and CDR2 FYNNEI. Here the CDR3 reads CASIGAGGTGELFF. The CDR3 coding sequence is TGTGCCAGCATTGGTGCTGGTGGGACCGGGGAGCTGTTTTTT.

This clonotype was seen many times. The chain joins TRBV4-1 to TRBJ2-3; D remains unclear. V gave up 4 bases and J gave up 0 bases, with 23 bases separating them. Germline V gives CDR1 MGHRA, CDR2 YSYEKL. CDR3 length: 19 amino acids. CDR3 amino acids: CASSLTWGFYKSSTDTQYF. The CDR3 coding sequence is TGCGCCAGCAGCCTTACCTGGGGATTCTATAAATCTAGCACAGATACGCAGTATTTT.

This clonotype was picked up many times. The chain couples TRBV5-1 to TRBJ2-7; D is undetermined. CDR1 is SGHRS, CDR2 YFSETQ, per germline. The germline V and J ends were trimmed by 0 bases and 2 bases, with 9 bases remaining between them. This CDR3 has 14 amino acids. This CDR3 is CASSLDTATYEQYF. As DNA, the CDR3 is TGCGCCAGCAGCTTGGATACAGCAACCTACGAGCAGTACTTC.

The V and J genes are TRBV7-2 and TRBJ2-3, with 15 bases identical to TRBD2. CDR1 is SGHTA and CDR2 is FQGNSA in the germline V gene. J was trimmed by 1 base and V by 5 bases; bases with no gene match: 7. CDR3 length: 18 amino acids. CDR3 in DNA: TGTGCCAGCAGCCGCGGGACTAGCGGGGGGACCGGCACAGATACGCAGTATTTT. Its protein product is CASSRGTSGGTGTDTQYF.

This clonotype was recorded many times. The chain is built from TRBV20-1 and TRBJ1-2, with a tentative D call TRBD1 (5 bases). The germline V gene has CDR1 DFQATT and CDR2 SNEGSKA (reference sequence). The CDR3 totals 11 residues. Trimming shortened V by 6 bases and J by 8 bases, and 13 bases separated the two germline ends. The CDR3 here is CSADNLGGYTF. The DNA of the CDR3 is TGCAGTGCGGACAACTTGGGGGGCTACACCTTC.

This clonotype was observed at least ten times. The V call is TRBV7-2, the J call TRBJ1-1; the D gene is possibly TRBD1 (6 bases). The CDR3 runs to 14 residues. The germline CDR1 and CDR2 sequences are SGHTA and FQGNSA. The V and J ends lost 5 bases and 1 base respectively, with 11 bases between them. CDR3 nucleotides: TGTGCCAGCAGCCTAGACAGGTCGAACACTGAAGCTTTCTTT. It is translated as CASSLDRSNTEAFF. The full variable domain, in which reference TRBV7-2 and TRBJ1-1 provide the parts outside the CDR3, is GAGVSQSPSNKVTEKGKDVELRCDPISGHTALYWYRQSLGQGLEFLIYFQGNSAPDKSGLPSDRFSAERTGGSVSTLTIQRTQQEDSAVYLCASSLDRSNTEAFFGQGTRLTVV.

This clonotype was seen many times. The rearrangement joins TRBV12-3 or TRBV12-4 to TRBJ2-2; TRBD2 aligns across 7 bases. J lost 5 bases, V lost 4 bases, and 4 bases had no gene match. The CDR3 loop spans 14 amino acids. In nucleotides, the CDR3 is TGTGCCAGCAGTTATGGGGGACTAACCGGGGAGCTGTTTTTT. Translated, it gives CASSYGGLTGELFF.

This clonotype was seen at least ten times. The V call is TRBV7-2, the J call TRBJ2-1; 12 positions match TRBD2. The length of the CDR3 is 15 residues. Germline V gene data show CDR1 as SGHTA and CDR2 as FQGNSA. V lost 4 bases, J lost 8 bases, and 6 bases stayed unmatched. CDR3 in amino acids: CASSSRLAGVDEQFF. The CDR3 bases are TGTGCCAGCAGCTCGAGACTAGCGGGGGTCGATGAGCAGTTCTTC.

The table lists this clonotype with many counts. The chain employs TRBV4-3 and TRBJ1-1; D is undetermined. The CDR3 is made up of 15 amino acids. Trimming took 4 bases from V and 1 from J, leaving 13 bases between them. Germline V CDR1 and CDR2: LGHNA, YSLEER. CDR3 residues: CASSPVGVPNTEAFF. CDR3 nucleotides: TGCGCCAGCAGCCCGGTGGGCGTCCCGAACACTGAAGCTTTCTTT.

This clonotype was seen repeatedly, ten times or more. V usage is TRBV6-5 and J usage is TRBJ2-2; 8 nucleotides agree with TRBD1. The CDR3 is made up of 15 amino acids. With V trimmed by 5 bases and J by 7 bases, 9 bases remained unmatched. Germline CDR1 is MNHEY and CDR2 is SVGAGI. This CDR3 reads CASSLQGAPIGELFF. The DNA for the CDR3 is TGTGCCAGCAGTCTTCAGGGGGCGCCGATCGGGGAGCTGTTTTTT.

In this sample, this clonotype turned up many times. This chain uses TRBV5-1 with TRBJ1-2; D might be TRBD1 (5 bases). The CDR3 has 13 amino acids. From germline, CDR1 is SGHRS and CDR2 YFSETQ. V was cut by 3 bases and J by 2 bases, with 8 bases left in between. This CDR3 is CASSSGTNYGYTF. The CDR3 coding sequence is TGCGCCAGCAGCTCAGGGACCAACTATGGCTACACCTTC. The full variable domain, completed using reference TRBV5-1 and TRBJ1-2, is KAGVTQTPRYLIKTRGQQVTLSCSPISGHRSVSWYQQTPGQGLQFLFEYFSETQRNKGNFPGRFSGRQFSNSRSEMNVSTLELGDSALYLCASSSGTNYGYTFGSGTRLTVV.

In its sample, this clonotype was seen many times. The CDR3 DNA is TGTGCCATCAGTGGTACTAGCGGGTCTCCAGATACGCAGTATTTT. Amino acid sequence: CAISGTSGSPDTQYF. The V call is TRBV10-3, the J call TRBJ2-3; 9 bases fit TRBD2. CDR1 ENHRY and CDR2 SYGVKD come from the germline V gene. Trimming took 4 bases from V and 4 from J; bases not matched to a gene: 6. The length of the CDR3 is 15 residues.

In its sample, this clonotype was seen many times. Written as DNA, the CDR3 is TGTGCCAGCCAATGGGGGGTTCAAGAGACCCAGTACTTC. It specifies CASQWGVQETQYF. The chain is built from TRBV12-3 or TRBV12-4 and TRBJ2-5; weak D call: TRBD2 (6 bases). V lost 8 bases, J lost 2 bases, and 12 bases lay in between. The CDR3 runs to 13 residues.

This clonotype showed up just a few times. This sequence joins TRBV29-1 and TRBJ2-1, with 12 bases aligning to TRBD2. Trimming took 8 bases from V and 2 from J; bases not matched to a gene: 4. CDR1 is SQVTM and CDR2 is ANQGSEA in the germline V gene. The CDR3 consists of 14 residues. Here the CDR3 reads CSMTSGGTYNEQFF. CDR3 bases: TGCAGCATGACTAGCGGGGGTACCTACAATGAGCAGTTCTTC.

This clonotype appeared many times. The chain is built from TRBV5-1 and TRBJ2-5, with 7 bases fitting TRBD2. Trimming at V came to 0 bases and at J to 3 bases, leaving 8 bases not matched to a gene. The CDR3 length is 16 residues. Germline lookup yields CDR1 SGHRS and CDR2 YFSETQ. CDR3 region: CASSLGSTSRKETQYF. CDR3 sequence (DNA): TGCGCCAGCAGCTTGGGCTCGACTAGCCGAAAAGAGACCCAGTACTTC. The full variable domain, with the rest looked up from reference TRBV5-1 and TRBJ2-5, is KAGVTQTPRYLIKTRGQQVTLSCSPISGHRSVSWYQQTPGQGLQFLFEYFSETQRNKGNFPGRFSGRQFSNSRSEMNVSTLELGDSALYLCASSLGSTSRKETQYFGPGTRLLVL.

This clonotype showed up many times. The chain uses TRBV14 and TRBJ2-7; D gene ambiguous. There are 14 residues in the CDR3. Germline-derived CDR1 and CDR2 are SGHDN and FVKESK. Trimming removed 4 bases from V and 5 bases from J, with 15 bases in between. The CDR3 region has the DNA TGTGCCAGCAGCCCCCGGACCTCGAACCACGAGCAGTACTTC. As protein: CASSPRTSNHEQYF.

The genes are TRBV20-1 and TRBJ2-5; 8 bases fit TRBD1. Losses at the gene ends were 5 bases for V and 5 bases for J; bases not matched to a gene: 13. The CDR3 totals 15 residues. Looked up from germline, CDR1 is DFQATT and CDR2 is SNEGSKA (reference sequence). The chain's CDR3 is CSAASDRAIYETQYF. CDR3 DNA: TGCAGTGCTGCTTCGGACAGGGCGATTTACGAGACCCAGTACTTC.